A selection of T cell receptor beta chains follows, all from one sample in a study of blood T cell repertoires in COVID-19. TCRdb's copy holds only in-frame clones and misses some; the assay was immunoSEQ multiplex PCR. Found here are roughly 72,000 clones, approximately 90% of them singletons; the top ten hold 15% to 20%. The sequencing sample was made of peripheral blood. The receptors were sampled from a human donor in a cohort sampled during active COVID-19. The CDR3 runs from the conserved cysteine through the conserved F or W. A D gene is named only where the DNA matches it firmly. The size of a clone is reported for some rows only, either as once, few or many, or as a class for expanded clones.

v_gene: TRBV19
d_gene: TRBD1
j_gene: TRBJ1-1
abundance: NA
CDR3nt: TGTGCCAGTAGTAACTCCTGGACAGGGGCTGAAGCTTTCTTT
CDR3aa: CASSNSWTGAEAFF

v_gene: TRBV23-1
d_gene: NA
j_gene: TRBJ1-1
abundance: NA
CDR3nt: TGCGCCAGCAACTTCCGGACAGTGTGGGACACTGAAGCTTTCTTT
CDR3aa: CASNFRTVWDTEAFF

v_gene: TRBV2
d_gene: NA
j_gene: TRBJ2-7
abundance: NA
CDR3nt: TGTGCCAGCAGTGAAGCAGACGGGAACGAGCAGTACTTC
CDR3aa: CASSEADGNEQYF

v_gene: TRBV7-9
d_gene: NA
j_gene: TRBJ2-1
abundance: NA
CDR3nt: TGTGCCAGCAGCTTAGTAGCGGTGAACAATGAGCAGTTCTTC
CDR3aa: CASSLVAVNNEQFF

v_gene: TRBV7-4
d_gene: TRBD2
j_gene: TRBJ2-3
abundance: NA
CDR3nt: TGTGCCAGCAGCCCCCCGGGACTAGGCCCTTTTTGCACAGATACGCAGTATTTT
CDR3aa: CASSPPGLGPFCTDTQYF

v_gene: TRBV19
d_gene: TRBD1
j_gene: TRBJ2-2
abundance: NA
CDR3nt: TGTGCCAGTACCCCTCCTGGACAGGGGGTCACCGGGGAGCTGTTTTTT
CDR3aa: CASTPPGQGVTGELFF

v_gene: TRBV2
d_gene: TRBD1
j_gene: TRBJ2-7
abundance: NA
CDR3nt: TGTGCCAGCAGTTGGGACAGGAGGTACGAGCAGTACTTC
CDR3aa: CASSWDRRYEQYF

v_gene: TRBV7-7
d_gene: TRBD2
j_gene: TRBJ2-3
abundance: once
CDR3nt: TGTGCCAGCAGCTATGGAGCGGGGGGGCCAGGAGATACGCAGTATTTT
CDR3aa: CASSYGAGGPGDTQYF

v_gene: TRBV2
d_gene: TRBD1
j_gene: TRBJ1-4
abundance: once
CDR3nt: TGTGCCAGCAGTAATGACAGGGCGGCTAATGAAAAACTGTTTTTT
CDR3aa: CASSNDRAANEKLFF

v_gene: TRBV9
d_gene: NA
j_gene: TRBJ1-3
abundance: NA
CDR3nt: TGTGCCAGCAGCCTCCGTGGTAGCTCTGGAAACACCATATATTTT
CDR3aa: CASSLRGSSGNTIYF

v_gene: TRBV3-1/TRBV3-2
d_gene: TRBD1
j_gene: TRBJ1-5
abundance: once
CDR3nt: TGTGCCAGCAGCCAAGATCGGCTAGTAGGACAGGGGTGCAATCAGCCCCAGCATTTT
CDR3aa: CASSQDRLVGQGCNQPQHF

v_gene: TRBV9
d_gene: NA
j_gene: TRBJ2-3
abundance: NA
CDR3nt: TGTGCCAGCTCGCGCACTTCAAGCACAGATACGCAGTATTTT
CDR3aa: CASSRTSSTDTQYF

v_gene: TRBV27
d_gene: TRBD2
j_gene: TRBJ2-1
abundance: NA
CDR3nt: TGTGCCAGCAGTGGGGGGCTAGCGGGGTACAATGAGCAGTTCTTC
CDR3aa: CASSGGLAGYNEQFF

v_gene: TRBV20-1
d_gene: NA
j_gene: TRBJ1-1
abundance: many
CDR3nt: TGCAGTGCTAGTACCGGGAACAGTAACACTGAAGCTTTCTTT
CDR3aa: CSASTGNSNTEAFF

v_gene: TRBV6-1
d_gene: TRBD1
j_gene: TRBJ1-2
abundance: NA
CDR3nt: TGTGCCAGCAGTGAAGTACAGGGGCTACGCTACACCTTC
CDR3aa: CASSEVQGLRYTF

v_gene: TRBV7-2
d_gene: TRBD1
j_gene: TRBJ1-2
abundance: NA
CDR3nt: TGTGCCAGCAATACAGGGGGAGGTGGCTACACCTTC
CDR3aa: CASNTGGGGYTF

v_gene: TRBV7-8
d_gene: TRBD1
j_gene: TRBJ1-6
abundance: NA
CDR3nt: TGTGCCAGCAGCTTAGCGGGACAGGGTTTTTCACCCCTCCACTTT
CDR3aa: CASSLAGQGFSPLHF

v_gene: TRBV18
d_gene: TRBD1
j_gene: TRBJ2-1
abundance: NA
CDR3nt: TGTGCCAGCTCCCCCGGGACAGGGTTCTACAATGAGCAGTTCTTC
CDR3aa: CASSPGTGFYNEQFF

v_gene: TRBV6-6
d_gene: NA
j_gene: TRBJ2-7
abundance: NA
CDR3nt: TGTGCCAGCGGAGTGAGTAACTACGAGCAGTACTTC
CDR3aa: CASGVSNYEQYF

v_gene: TRBV5-1
d_gene: NA
j_gene: TRBJ1-5
abundance: few
CDR3nt: TGCGCCAGCAGCTTGGACGGGTATAGCAATCAGCCCCAGCATTTT
CDR3aa: CASSLDGYSNQPQHF

v_gene: TRBV5-1
d_gene: TRBD1
j_gene: TRBJ1-2
abundance: NA
CDR3nt: TGCGCCAGCGCGGACCAGAGACAGGGGGCGCGGGGCTACACCTTC
CDR3aa: CASADQRQGARGYTF

v_gene: TRBV14
d_gene: TRBD1
j_gene: TRBJ1-2
abundance: NA
CDR3nt: TGTGCCAGCAGCCAAGTTTCATCAGGGGGCTCTGGCTACACCTTC
CDR3aa: CASSQVSSGGSGYTF

v_gene: TRBV18
d_gene: NA
j_gene: TRBJ2-5
abundance: NA
CDR3nt: TGTGCCAGCTCACCCAGACAGCTACAAGAGACCCAGTACTTC
CDR3aa: CASSPRQLQETQYF

v_gene: TRBV19
d_gene: NA
j_gene: TRBJ2-2
abundance: NA
CDR3nt: TGTGCCAGTAGTTCACCCGTGGGGGCAGGGAACACCGGGGAGCTGTTTTTT
CDR3aa: CASSSPVGAGNTGELFF

v_gene: TRBV10-3
d_gene: NA
j_gene: TRBJ1-2
abundance: NA
CDR3nt: TGTGCCATCACCCAGGACAGCCCTAACTATGGCTACACCTTC
CDR3aa: CAITQDSPNYGYTF

v_gene: TRBV12-3/TRBV12-4
d_gene: TRBD1
j_gene: TRBJ1-4
abundance: NA
CDR3nt: TGTGCCAGCAGTCCATCGGGACAGAAAAAACTGTTTTTT
CDR3aa: CASSPSGQKKLFF

v_gene: TRBV19
d_gene: NA
j_gene: TRBJ2-1
abundance: NA
CDR3nt: TGTGCCAGTAGTATCTCCGGAGCTGTTGGGTCCTACAATGAGCAGTTCTTC
CDR3aa: CASSISGAVGSYNEQFF

v_gene: TRBV11-2
d_gene: NA
j_gene: TRBJ2-3
abundance: NA
CDR3nt: TGTGCCAGCAGCCCGATCGTGGGGGGGCTCGGCACAGATACGCAGTATTTT
CDR3aa: CASSPIVGGLGTDTQYF

v_gene: TRBV7-2
d_gene: TRBD2
j_gene: TRBJ2-1
abundance: NA
CDR3nt: TGTGCCAGCAGCCCTAGACGACGGGAGGCTGAGCAGTTCTTC
CDR3aa: CASSPRRREAEQFF

v_gene: TRBV9
d_gene: TRBD2
j_gene: TRBJ2-3
abundance: NA
CDR3nt: TGTGCCAGCAGCGTAGCTACTAGCGGGGGCGTTAGCACAGATACGCAGTATTTT
CDR3aa: CASSVATSGGVSTDTQYF

v_gene: TRBV2
d_gene: TRBD2
j_gene: TRBJ2-2
abundance: NA
CDR3nt: TGTGCCACATTCGGACTAGCGGGAGGGGCCGGGGAGCTGTTTTTT
CDR3aa: CATFGLAGGAGELFF

v_gene: TRBV28
d_gene: TRBD1
j_gene: TRBJ1-4
abundance: NA
CDR3nt: TGTGCCAGCAGTCCCGCAGGGGGCAATGAAAAACTGTTTTTT
CDR3aa: CASSPAGGNEKLFF

v_gene: TRBV5-1
d_gene: TRBD1
j_gene: TRBJ2-5
abundance: NA
CDR3nt: TGCGCCAGCAGCCCCGGACAGGGTCTAACCCTGGCCAAAGAGACCCAGTACTTC
CDR3aa: CASSPGQGLTLAKETQYF